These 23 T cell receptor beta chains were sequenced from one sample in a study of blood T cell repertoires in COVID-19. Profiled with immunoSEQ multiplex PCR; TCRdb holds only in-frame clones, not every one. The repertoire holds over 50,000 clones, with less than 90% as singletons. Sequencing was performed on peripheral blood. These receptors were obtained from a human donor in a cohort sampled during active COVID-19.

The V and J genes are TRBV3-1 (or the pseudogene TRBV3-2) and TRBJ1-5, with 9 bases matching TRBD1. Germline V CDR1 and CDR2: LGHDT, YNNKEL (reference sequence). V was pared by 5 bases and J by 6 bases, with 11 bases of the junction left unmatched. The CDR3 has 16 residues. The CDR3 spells CASSGKGTGSGQPQHF. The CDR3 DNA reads TGTGCCAGCAGCGGGAAAGGGACAGGGAGCGGTCAGCCCCAGCATTTT.

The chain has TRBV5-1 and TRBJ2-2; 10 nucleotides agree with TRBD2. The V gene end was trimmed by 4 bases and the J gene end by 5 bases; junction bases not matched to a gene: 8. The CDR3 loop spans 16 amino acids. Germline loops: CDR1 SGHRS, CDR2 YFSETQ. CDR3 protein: CASSKFSSGSTGELFF. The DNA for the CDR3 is TGCGCCAGCAGCAAATTTTCTAGCGGGAGTACCGGGGAGCTGTTTTTT.

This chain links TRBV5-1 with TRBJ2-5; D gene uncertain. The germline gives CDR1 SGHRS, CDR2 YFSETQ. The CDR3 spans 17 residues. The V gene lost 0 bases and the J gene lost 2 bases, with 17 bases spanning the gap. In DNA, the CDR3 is TGCGCCAGCAGCTTGGACTACCAACTACGAGGACAAGAGACCCAGTACTTC. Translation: CASSLDYQLRGQETQYF. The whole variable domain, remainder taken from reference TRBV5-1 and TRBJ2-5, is KAGVTQTPRYLIKTRGQQVTLSCSPISGHRSVSWYQQTPGQGLQFLFEYFSETQRNKGNFPGRFSGRQFSNSRSEMNVSTLELGDSALYLCASSLDYQLRGQETQYFGPGTRLLVL.

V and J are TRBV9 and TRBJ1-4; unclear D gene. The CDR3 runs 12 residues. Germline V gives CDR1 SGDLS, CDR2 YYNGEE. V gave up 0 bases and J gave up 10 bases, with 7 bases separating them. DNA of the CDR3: TGTGCCAGCAGCGTAGGGGAGGGAAAACTGTTTTTT. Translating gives CASSVGEGKLFF.

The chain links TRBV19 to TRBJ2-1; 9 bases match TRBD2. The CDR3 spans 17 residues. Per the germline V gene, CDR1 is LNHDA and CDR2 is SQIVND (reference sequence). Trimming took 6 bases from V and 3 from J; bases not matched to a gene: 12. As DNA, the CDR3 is TGTGCCAGTAGATATCGCGGAGAGCGGGAGGACTACAATGAGCAGTTCTTC. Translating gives CASRYRGEREDYNEQFF.

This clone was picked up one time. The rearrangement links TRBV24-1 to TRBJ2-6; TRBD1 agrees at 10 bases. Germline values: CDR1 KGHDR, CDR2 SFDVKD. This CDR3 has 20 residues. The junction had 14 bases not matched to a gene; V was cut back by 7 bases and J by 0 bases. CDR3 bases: TGTGCCACCAGGCCATCCGGGACAGGGGAGGTAGGCTCTGGGGCCAACGTCCTGACTTTC. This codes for CATRPSGTGEVGSGANVLTF.

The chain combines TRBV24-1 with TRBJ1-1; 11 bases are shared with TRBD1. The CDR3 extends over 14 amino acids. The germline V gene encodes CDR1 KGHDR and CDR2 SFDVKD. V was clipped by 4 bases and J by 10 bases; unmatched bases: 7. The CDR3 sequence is CATSDPGQGATAFF. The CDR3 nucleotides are TGTGCCACCAGTGACCCCGGACAGGGGGCAACAGCTTTCTTT.

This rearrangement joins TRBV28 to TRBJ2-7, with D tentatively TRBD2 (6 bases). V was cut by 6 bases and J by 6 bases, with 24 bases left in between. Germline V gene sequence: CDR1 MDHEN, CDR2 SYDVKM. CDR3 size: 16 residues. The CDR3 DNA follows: TGTGCCAGCAGCCGCCTTCCCGGCTTGGAGGGGCCCGAGCAGTACTTC. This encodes CASSRLPGLEGPEQYF.

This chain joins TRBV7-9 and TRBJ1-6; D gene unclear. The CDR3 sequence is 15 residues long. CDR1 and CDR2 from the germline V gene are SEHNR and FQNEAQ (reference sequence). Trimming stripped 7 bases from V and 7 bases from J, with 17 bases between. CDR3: CASTSSGRQNSPLHF. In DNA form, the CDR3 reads TGTGCCAGCACCTCCTCTGGTAGACAAAATTCACCCCTCCACTTT.

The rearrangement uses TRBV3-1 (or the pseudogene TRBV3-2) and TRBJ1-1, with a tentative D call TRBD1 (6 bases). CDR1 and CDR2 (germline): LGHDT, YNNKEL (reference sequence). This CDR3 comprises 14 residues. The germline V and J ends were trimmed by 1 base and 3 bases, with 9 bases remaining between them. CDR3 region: CASSQVGGDTEAFF. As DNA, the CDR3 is TGTGCCAGCAGCCAAGTAGGGGGTGACACTGAAGCTTTCTTT.

CDR3 nucleotides: TGTGCCAGTAGGCGGACAGGGGGCGGTGAGCAGTTCTTC. Its protein product is CASRRTGGGEQFF. V is TRBV19 and J is TRBJ2-1; 11 nucleotides line up with TRBD1. J was trimmed by 9 bases and V by 6 bases; bases with no gene match: 4. Germline CDR1 and CDR2: LNHDA and SQIVND (reference sequence). The CDR3 totals 13 residues.

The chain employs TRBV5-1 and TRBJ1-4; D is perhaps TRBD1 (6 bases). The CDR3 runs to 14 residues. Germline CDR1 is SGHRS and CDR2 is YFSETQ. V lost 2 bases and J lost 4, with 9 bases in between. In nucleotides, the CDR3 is TGCGCCAGCAGCTTACAGGGCATTAATGAAAAACTGTTTTTT. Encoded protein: CASSLQGINEKLFF.

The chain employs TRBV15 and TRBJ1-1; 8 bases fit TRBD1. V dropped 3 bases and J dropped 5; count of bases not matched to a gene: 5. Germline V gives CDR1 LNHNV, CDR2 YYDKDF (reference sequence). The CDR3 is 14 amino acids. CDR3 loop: CATSRDRTGTEAFF. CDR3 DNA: TGTGCCACCAGCAGGGACAGGACAGGGACTGAAGCTTTCTTT.

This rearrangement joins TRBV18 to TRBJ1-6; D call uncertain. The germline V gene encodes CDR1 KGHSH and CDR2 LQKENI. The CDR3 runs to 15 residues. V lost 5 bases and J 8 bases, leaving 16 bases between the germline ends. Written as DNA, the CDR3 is TGTGCCAGCTCATCCAGTCGGACCGGGGATTCACCCCTCCACTTT. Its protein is CASSSSRTGDSPLHF.

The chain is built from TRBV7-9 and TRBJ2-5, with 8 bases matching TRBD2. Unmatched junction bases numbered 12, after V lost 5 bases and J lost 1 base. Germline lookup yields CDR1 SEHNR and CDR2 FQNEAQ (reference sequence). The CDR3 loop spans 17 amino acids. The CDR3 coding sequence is TGTGCCAGCAGCACGAGACGAGCGGGAGCCGTCCAAGAGACCCAGTACTTC. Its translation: CASSTRRAGAVQETQYF.

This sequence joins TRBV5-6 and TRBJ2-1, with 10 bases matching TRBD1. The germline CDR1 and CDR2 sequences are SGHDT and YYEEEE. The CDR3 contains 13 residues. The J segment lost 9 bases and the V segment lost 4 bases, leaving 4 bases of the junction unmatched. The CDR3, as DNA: TGTGCCAGCAGCGGGGACAGGGGAATTGAGCAGTTCTTC. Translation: CASSGDRGIEQFF.

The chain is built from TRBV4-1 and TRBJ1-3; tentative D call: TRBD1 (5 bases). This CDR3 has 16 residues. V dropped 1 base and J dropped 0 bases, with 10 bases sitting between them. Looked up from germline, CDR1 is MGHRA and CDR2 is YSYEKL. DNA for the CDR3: TGCGCCAGCAGCCAAGTGAGCGGGGCCTCTGGAAACACCATATATTTT. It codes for CASSQVSGASGNTIYF.

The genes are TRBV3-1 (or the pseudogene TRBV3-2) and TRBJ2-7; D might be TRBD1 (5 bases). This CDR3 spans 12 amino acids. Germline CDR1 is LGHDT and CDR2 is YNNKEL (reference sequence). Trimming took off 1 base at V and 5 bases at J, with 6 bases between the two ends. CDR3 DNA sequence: TGTGCCAGCAGCCAAGTAGGGGACGAGCAGTACTTC. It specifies CASSQVGDEQYF.

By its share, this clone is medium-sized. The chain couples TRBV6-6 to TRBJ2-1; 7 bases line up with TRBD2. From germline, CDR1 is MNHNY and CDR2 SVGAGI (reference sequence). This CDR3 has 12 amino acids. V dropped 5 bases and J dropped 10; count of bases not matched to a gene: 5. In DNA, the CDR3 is TGTGCCAGCAGTCTTAGCGGGCCGGAGCAGTTCTTC. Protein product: CASSLSGPEQFF.

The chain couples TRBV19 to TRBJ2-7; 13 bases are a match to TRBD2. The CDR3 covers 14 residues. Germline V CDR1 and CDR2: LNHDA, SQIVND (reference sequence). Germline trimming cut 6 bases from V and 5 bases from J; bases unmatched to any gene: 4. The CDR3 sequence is CASRRTSGSHEQYF. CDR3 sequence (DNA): TGTGCCAGTAGGCGGACTAGCGGGAGCCACGAGCAGTACTTC.

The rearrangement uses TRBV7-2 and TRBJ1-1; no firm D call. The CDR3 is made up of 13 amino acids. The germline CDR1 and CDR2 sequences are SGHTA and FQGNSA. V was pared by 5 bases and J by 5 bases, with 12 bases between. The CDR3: CASSAQTGTEAFF. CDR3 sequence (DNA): TGTGCCAGCAGCGCCCAGACGGGGACTGAAGCTTTCTTT.

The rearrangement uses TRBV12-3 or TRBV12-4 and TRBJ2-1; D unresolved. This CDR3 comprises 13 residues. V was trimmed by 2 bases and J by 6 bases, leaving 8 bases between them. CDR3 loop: CASSLRESNEQFF. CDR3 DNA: TGTGCCAGCAGTTTAAGAGAGTCCAATGAGCAGTTCTTC.

The CDR3 nucleotides are TGTGCCAGCAGCCAAGATACGGGGGGACAGCCCCAGCATTTT. Its protein product is CASSQDTGGQPQHF. This chain links TRBV3-1 (or the pseudogene TRBV3-2) with TRBJ1-5; D may be TRBD1 (5 bases). CDR1 is LGHDT and CDR2 is YNNKEL in the germline V gene (reference sequence). The V and J ends lost 0 bases and 7 bases respectively, with 10 bases between them. The CDR3 has 14 residues.